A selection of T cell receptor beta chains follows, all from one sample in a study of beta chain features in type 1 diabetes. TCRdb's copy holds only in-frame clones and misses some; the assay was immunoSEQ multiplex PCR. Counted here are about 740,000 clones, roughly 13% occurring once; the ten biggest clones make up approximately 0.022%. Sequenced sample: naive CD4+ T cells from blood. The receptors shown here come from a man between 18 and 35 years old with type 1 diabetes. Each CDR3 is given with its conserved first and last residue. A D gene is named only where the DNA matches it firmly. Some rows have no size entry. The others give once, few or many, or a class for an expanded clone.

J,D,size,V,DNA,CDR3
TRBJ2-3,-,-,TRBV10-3,TGTGCCATCAGTGAACAGGCTGGTACAGATACGCAGTATTTT,CAISEQAGTDTQYF
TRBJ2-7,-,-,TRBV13,TGTGCCAGCACCTATCGGGGTAGCGGAGCAATAGAGCAGTACTTC,CASTYRGSGAIEQYF
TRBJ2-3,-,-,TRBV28,TGTGCCAGCAGTTTACGGGGGGCGGGCACAGATACGCAGTATTTT,CASSLRGAGTDTQYF
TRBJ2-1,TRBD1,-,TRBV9,TGTGCCAGCAGCGTAGTGGGACAGGGTTTGGTCGATGAGCAGTTCTTC,CASSVVGQGLVDEQFF
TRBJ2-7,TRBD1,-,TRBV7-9,TGTGCCAGCAACCCGACAGGGGTATACTACGAGCAGTACTTC,CASNPTGVYYEQYF
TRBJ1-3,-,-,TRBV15,TGTGCCACCAGCAGAGTGGTTGAGGGGCCTGGAAACACCATATATTTT,CATSRVVEGPGNTIYF
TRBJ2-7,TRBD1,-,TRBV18,TGTGCCAGCTCACCAACATCCGGGACAGGGGACGAGCAGTACTTC,CASSPTSGTGDEQYF
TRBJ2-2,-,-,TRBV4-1,TGCGCCAGCAGCCAAGACGGGACACGGACCGGGGAGCTGTTTTTT,CASSQDGTRTGELFF
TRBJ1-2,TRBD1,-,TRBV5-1,TGCGCCAGCAGCGTAACCGGGACAGCTAAAAACTATGGCTACACCTTC,CASSVTGTAKNYGYTF
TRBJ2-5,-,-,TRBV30,TGTGCCTGGAGTAAAGGGGGTAGCCCCAGTATCCAAGAGACCCAGTACTTC,CAWSKGGSPSIQETQYF
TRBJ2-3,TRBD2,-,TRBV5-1,TGCGCCAGCAGCTCGGTGACTAGCGGATTCACAGATACGCAGTATTTT,CASSSVTSGFTDTQYF
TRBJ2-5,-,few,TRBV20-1,TGCAGTGCTCAGACTGGAGAGACCCAGTACTTC,CSAQTGETQYF
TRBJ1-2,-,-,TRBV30,TGTGCCTGGAGAACATCTAACTATGGCTACACCTTC,CAWRTSNYGYTF
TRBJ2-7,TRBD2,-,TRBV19,TGTGCCAGTAGTATAATTGGGACTAGCGGGAGGACCAACTACGAGCAGTACTTC,CASSIIGTSGRTNYEQYF
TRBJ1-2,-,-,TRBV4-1,TGCGCCAGCAGCCCGGGGAGCCTCACCTGGGGCTACACCTTC,CASSPGSLTWGYTF
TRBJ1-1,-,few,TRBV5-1,TGCGCCAGCAGCACCTCGACAGGGAACACTGAAGCTTTCTTT,CASSTSTGNTEAFF
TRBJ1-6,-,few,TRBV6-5,TGTGCCAGCAGCCTCTCGGACGGAAATAATTCACCCCTCCACTTT,CASSLSDGNNSPLHF
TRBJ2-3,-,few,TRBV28,TGTGCCAGCTCTACTAGCACAGATACGCAGTATTTT,CASSTSTDTQYF
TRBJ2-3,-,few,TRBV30,TGTGCCTGGAGTCTAGGGTCAGATACGCAGTATTTT,CAWSLGSDTQYF
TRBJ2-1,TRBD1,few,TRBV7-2,TGTGCCAGCAGTCTTACAGGGGTGGTCAATGAGCAGTTCTTC,CASSLTGVVNEQFF
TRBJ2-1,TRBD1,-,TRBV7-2,TGTGCCAGCAGCTTAAGTGCAGGGGGCTACAATGAGCAGTTCTTC,CASSLSAGGYNEQFF
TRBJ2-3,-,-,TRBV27,TGTGCCAGCAGCCCTGGGAGTACGCAGTATTTT,CASSPGSTQYF
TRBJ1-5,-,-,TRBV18,TGTGCCAGCTCACCTGGGACGGCTAATCAGCCCCAGCATTTT,CASSPGTANQPQHF
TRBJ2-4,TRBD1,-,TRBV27,TGTGCCAGCGGTATAACAGGGGTGGGGACCAAAAACATTCAGTACTTC,CASGITGVGTKNIQYF
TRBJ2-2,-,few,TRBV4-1,TGCGCCAGCAGCCAAGACCCAGGACAAAACACCGGGGAGCTGTTTTTT,CASSQDPGQNTGELFF
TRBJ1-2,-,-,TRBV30,TGTGCCCTCGGACAACACGCCTATGGCTACACCTTC,CALGQHAYGYTF
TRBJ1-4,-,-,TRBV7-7,TGTGCCAGCAGCTTAGCGCAAGGAGATGAAAAACTGTTTTTT,CASSLAQGDEKLFF
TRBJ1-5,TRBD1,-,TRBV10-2,TGCGCCAGCAGTTGGACAGGACGCAATCAGCCCCAGCATTTT,CASSWTGRNQPQHF
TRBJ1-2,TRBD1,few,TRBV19,TGTGCCACCTGCCCCGGGACAGAAAACTATGGCTACACCTTC,CATCPGTENYGYTF
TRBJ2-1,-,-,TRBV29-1,TGCAGCGTTGACGAGGGGGACCTCCACAATGAGCAGTTCTTC,CSVDEGDLHNEQFF
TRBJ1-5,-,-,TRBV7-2,TGTGCCAGCAGCTTATGGGTTGGCGGCAATCAGCCCCAGCATTTT,CASSLWVGGNQPQHF
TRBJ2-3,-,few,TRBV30,TGTGCCTGGAGTGTACTTCAAGGGGATACGCAGTATTTT,CAWSVLQGDTQYF
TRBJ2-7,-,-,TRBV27,TGTGCCAGCAGCAACAGGGTTTTCGAGCAGTACTTC,CASSNRVFEQYF
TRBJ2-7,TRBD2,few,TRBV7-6,TGTGCCAGCAGCTCCGGGACTAGCGGGGAGGAGTACTTC,CASSSGTSGEEYF
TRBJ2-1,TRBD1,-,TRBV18,TGTGCCAGCTCACTGGGGACAGGGGCGTACAATGAGCAGTTCTTC,CASSLGTGAYNEQFF
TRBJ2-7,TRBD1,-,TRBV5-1,TGCGCCAGCAGCGCCTCCGGGACAGGGGCCTACGAGCAGTACTTC,CASSASGTGAYEQYF
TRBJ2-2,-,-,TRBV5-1,TGCGCCAGCAGCTTCGGCTTGACCACGAACACCGGGGAGCTGTTTTTT,CASSFGLTTNTGELFF
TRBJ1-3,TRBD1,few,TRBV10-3,TGTGCCATCACCACAGGGGATCCCTCTGGAAACACCATATATTTT,CAITTGDPSGNTIYF
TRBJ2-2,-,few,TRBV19,TGTGCCAGTAGTCAGAAAGCCAACACCGGGGAGCTGTTTTTT,CASSQKANTGELFF
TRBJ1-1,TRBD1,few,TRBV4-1,TGCGCCAGCAGCCAAGTAGGCAGGGGGAGGACTGAAGCTTTCTTT,CASSQVGRGRTEAFF
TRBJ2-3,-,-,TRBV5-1,TGCGCCAGCAGTTTCAGTCCTAGCACAGATACGCAGTATTTT,CASSFSPSTDTQYF
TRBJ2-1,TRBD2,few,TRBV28,TGTGCCAGCAGTAGGGCGGGGGTCATCCACAATGAGCAGTTCTTC,CASSRAGVIHNEQFF